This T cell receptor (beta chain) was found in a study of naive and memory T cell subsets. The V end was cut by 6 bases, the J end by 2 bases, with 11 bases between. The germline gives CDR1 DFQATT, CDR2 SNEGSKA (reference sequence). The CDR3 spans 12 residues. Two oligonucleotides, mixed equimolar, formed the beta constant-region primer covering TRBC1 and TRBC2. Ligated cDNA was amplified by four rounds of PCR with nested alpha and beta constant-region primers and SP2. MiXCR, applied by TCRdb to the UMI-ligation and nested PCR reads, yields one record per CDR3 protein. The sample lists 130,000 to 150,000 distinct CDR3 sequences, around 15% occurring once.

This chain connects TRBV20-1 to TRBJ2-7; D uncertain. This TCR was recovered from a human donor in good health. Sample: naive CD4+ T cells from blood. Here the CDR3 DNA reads TGCAGTGCCAAAAAAGGCCCCTACGAGCAGTACTTC. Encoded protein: CSAKKGPYEQYF.